Reported below is one TCR beta chain. The sample is drawn from a study of PD-L1 blockade in urothelial cancer. Patients were living with locally advanced or metastatic urothelial carcinoma. V dropped 3 bases and J dropped 3; count of bases not matched to a gene: 8. This CDR3 region has 15 residues. Per the germline V gene, CDR1 is GTSNPN and CDR2 is SVGIG (reference sequence). Profiled with immunoSEQ multiplex PCR; TCRdb holds only in-frame clones, not every one. Counted here are approximately 65,000 clones, approximately 88% occurring once; the ten biggest clones make up around 3.3%. The chain is built from TRBV30 and TRBJ2-5, with 9 bases identical to TRBD1. The source is a man aged 60 to 75 with urothelial cancer. The sequences come from PBMCs, collected around atezolizumab (anti-PD-L1) treatment. In DNA, the CDR3 is TGTGCCTGGAGACCGCCAGGACAGGGGAAAGAGACCCAGTACTTC. Translating gives CAWRPPGQGKETQYF.